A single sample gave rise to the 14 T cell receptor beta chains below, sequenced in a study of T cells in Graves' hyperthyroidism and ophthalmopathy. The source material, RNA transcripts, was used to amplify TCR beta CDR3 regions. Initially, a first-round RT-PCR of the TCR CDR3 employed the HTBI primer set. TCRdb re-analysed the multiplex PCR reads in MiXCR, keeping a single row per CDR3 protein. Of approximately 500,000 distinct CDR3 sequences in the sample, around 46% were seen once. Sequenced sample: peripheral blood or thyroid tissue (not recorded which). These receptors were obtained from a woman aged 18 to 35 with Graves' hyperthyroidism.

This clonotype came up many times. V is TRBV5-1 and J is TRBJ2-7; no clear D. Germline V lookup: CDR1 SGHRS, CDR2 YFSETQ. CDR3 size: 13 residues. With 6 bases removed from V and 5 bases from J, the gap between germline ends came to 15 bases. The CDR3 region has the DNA TGCGCCAGCACCTCCGGCCTTAGGAACGAGCAGTACTTC. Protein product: CASTSGLRNEQYF.

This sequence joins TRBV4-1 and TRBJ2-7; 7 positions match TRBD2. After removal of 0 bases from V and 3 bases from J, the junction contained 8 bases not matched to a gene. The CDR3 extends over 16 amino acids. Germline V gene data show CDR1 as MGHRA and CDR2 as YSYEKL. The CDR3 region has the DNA TGCGCCAGCAGCCAAGATCGTCTAGCGGAAATCTACGAGCAGTACTTC. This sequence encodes CASSQDRLAEIYEQYF.

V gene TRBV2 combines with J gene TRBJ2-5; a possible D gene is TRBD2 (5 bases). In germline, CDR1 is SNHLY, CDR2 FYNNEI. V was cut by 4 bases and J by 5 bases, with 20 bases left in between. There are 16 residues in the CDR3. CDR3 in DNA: TGTGCCAGCAGTGCTAGACCCCTGGGGAGCCTGGAGACCCAGTACTTC. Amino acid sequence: CASSARPLGSLETQYF.

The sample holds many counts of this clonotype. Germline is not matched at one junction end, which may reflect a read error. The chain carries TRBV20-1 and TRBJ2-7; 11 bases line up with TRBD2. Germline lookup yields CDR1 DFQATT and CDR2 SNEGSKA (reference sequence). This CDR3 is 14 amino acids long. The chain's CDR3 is CSAITSGGSHEQYF. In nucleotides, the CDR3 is TGCAGTGCTATCACTAGCGGGGGCTCCCACGAGCAGTACTTC.

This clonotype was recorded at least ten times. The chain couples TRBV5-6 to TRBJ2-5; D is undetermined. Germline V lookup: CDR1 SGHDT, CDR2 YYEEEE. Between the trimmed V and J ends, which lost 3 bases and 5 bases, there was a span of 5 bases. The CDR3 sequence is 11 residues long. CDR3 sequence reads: CASSYDETQYF. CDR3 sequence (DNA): TGTGCCAGCAGCTATGACGAGACCCAGTACTTC. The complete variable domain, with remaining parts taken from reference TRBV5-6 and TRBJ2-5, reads DAGVTQSPTHLIKTRGQQVTLRCSPKSGHDTVSWYQQALGQGPQFIFQYYEEEERQRGNFPDRFSGHQFPNYSSELNVNALLLGDSALYLCASSYDETQYFGPGTRLLVL.

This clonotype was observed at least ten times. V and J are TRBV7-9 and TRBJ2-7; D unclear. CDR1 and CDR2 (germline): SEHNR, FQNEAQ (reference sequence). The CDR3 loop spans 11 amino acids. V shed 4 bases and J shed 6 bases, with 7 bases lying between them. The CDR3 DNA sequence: TGTGCCAGCAGCTCTCCGGCCGAGCAGTACTTC. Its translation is CASSSPAEQYF.

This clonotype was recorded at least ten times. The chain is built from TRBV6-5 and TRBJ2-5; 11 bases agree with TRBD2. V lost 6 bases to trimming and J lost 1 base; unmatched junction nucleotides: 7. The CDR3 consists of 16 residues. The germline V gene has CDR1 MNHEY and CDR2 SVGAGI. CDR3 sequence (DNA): TGTGCCAGCAGCCTGGGACTAGCGGTAGTCCAAGAGACCCAGTACTTC. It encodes CASSLGLAVVQETQYF.

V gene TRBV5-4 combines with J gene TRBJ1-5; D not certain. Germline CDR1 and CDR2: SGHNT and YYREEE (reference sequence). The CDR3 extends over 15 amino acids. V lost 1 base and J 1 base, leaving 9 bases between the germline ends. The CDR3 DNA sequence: TGTGCCAGCAGCTTGATGGGGAAAAGCAATCAGCCCCAGCATTTT. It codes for CASSLMGKSNQPQHF.

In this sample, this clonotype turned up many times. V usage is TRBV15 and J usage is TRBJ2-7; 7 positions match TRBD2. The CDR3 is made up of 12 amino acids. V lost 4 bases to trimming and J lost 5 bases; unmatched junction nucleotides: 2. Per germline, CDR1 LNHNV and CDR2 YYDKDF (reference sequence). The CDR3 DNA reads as TGTGCCACCAGCACCGCGGGGGACGAGCAGTACTTC. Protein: CATSTAGDEQYF. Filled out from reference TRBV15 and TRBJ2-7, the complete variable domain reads DAMVIQNPRYQVTQFGKPVTLSCSQTLNHNVMYWYQQKSSQAPKLLFHYYDKDFNNEADTPDNFQSRRPNTSFCFLDIRSPGLGDTAMYLCATSTAGDEQYFGPGTRLTVT.

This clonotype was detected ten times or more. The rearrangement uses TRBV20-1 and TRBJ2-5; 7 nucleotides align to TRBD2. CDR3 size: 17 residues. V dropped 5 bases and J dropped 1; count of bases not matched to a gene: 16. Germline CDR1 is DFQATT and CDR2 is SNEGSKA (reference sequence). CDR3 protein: CSAWGGDIQGAQETQYF. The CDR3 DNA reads TGCAGTGCTTGGGGGGGGGATATCCAAGGTGCCCAAGAGACCCAGTACTTC.

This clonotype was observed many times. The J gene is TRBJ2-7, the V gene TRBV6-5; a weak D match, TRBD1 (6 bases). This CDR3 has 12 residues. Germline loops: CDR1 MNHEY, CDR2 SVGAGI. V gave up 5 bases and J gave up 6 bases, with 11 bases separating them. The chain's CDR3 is CASSAGQREQYF. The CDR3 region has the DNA TGTGCCAGCAGTGCAGGACAGCGCGAGCAGTACTTC.

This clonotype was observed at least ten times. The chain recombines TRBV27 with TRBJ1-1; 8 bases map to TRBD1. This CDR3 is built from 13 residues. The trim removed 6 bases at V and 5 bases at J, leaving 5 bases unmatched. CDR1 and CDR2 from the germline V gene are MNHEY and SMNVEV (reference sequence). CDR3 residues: CASSGQGVTEAFF. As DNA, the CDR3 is TGTGCCAGCAGCGGACAGGGAGTAACTGAAGCTTTCTTT.

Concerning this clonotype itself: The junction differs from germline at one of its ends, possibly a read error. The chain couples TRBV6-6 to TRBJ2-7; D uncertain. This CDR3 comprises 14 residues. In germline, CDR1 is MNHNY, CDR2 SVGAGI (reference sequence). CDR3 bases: TGTGCCAGCGGTTACGATGACACCTCCTACGAGCAGTACTTC. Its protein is CASGYDDTSYEQYF.

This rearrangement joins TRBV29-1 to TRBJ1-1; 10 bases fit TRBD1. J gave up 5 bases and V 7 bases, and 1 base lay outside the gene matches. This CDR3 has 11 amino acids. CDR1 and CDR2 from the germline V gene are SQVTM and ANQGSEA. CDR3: CSGDRGTEAFF. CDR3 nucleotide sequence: TGCAGCGGGGACAGGGGAACTGAAGCTTTCTTT.